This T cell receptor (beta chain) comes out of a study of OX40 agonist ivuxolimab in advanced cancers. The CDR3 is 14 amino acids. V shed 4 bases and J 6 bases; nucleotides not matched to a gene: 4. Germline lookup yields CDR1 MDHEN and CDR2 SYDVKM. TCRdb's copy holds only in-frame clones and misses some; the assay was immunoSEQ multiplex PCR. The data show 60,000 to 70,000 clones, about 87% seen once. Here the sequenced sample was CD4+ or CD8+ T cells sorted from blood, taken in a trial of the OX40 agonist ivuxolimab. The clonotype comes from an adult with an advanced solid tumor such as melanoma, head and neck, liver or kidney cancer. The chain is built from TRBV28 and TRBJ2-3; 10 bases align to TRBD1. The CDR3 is CASSSGQGTDTQYF. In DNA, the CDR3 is TGTGCCAGCAGTTCGGGACAGGGGACGGATACGCAGTATTTT. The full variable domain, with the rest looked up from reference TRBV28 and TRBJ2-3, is DVKVTQSSRYLVKRTGEKVFLECVQDMDHENMFWYRQDPGLGLRLIYFSYDVKMKEKGDIPEGYSVSREKKERFSLILESASTNQTSMYLCASSSGQGTDTQYFGPGTRLTVL.